These 22 T cell receptor beta chains were sequenced from one sample in a study of beta chain features in type 1 diabetes. The authors reverse transcribed all of the isolated RNA, so sequencing captured expressed TCRB transcripts. Only in-frame clones appear in the TCRdb table, and some are missing; sequencing was by immunoSEQ multiplex PCR. The sample records fewer than 15,000 clones, about 66% being singletons. Overall study findings and caveats: The study found moderately but significantly shorter TCRB CDR3s in all four CD4+ subsets of Type 1 diabetes patients.

No antigen has been assigned to these receptors. Sample: stem cell memory CD4+ T cells from blood. Every receptor here comes from a woman under 30 with type 1 diabetes.

The chain employs TRBV7-2 and TRBJ1-1, with TRBD1 matching over 8 bases. V lost 5 bases and J lost 7; bases outside the gene matches: 6. Germline-derived CDR1 and CDR2 are SGHTA and FQGNSA. This CDR3 spans 13 amino acids. In nucleotides, the CDR3 is TGTGCCAGCAGCCGGACAGGGAACGATGAAGCTTTCTTT. Protein: CASSRTGNDEAFF.

This clone was recorded a few times. The genes are TRBV21-1 and TRBJ2-4; whether TRBD1, the table's D call, matches the DNA was not checked. TRBV21-1 is a pseudogene segment. The CDR3 is 13 amino acids. CDR3: CASSTGHLNIQYF. The CDR3 DNA follows: TGTGCCAGCAGCACCGGACACTTGAACATTCAGTACTTC.

The chain uses TRBV25-1 and TRBJ1-4, with D perhaps TRBD1 (5 bases). Per the germline V gene, CDR1 is MGHDK and CDR2 is SYGVNS. The CDR3 is 13 residues long. V was trimmed by 0 bases and J by 10 bases, leaving 9 bases between them. In DNA form, the CDR3 reads TGTGCCAGCAGTGAATATTGGGGGGGAAAACTGTTTTTT. Translation: CASSEYWGGKLFF.

This clone was counted only a few times. In DNA form, the CDR3 reads TGTGCCAGCAGCCGAGATATGAGTGAAAAACTGTTTTTT. This gives the protein CASSRDMSEKLFF. The V gene is TRBV6-5, the J gene TRBJ1-4; D unresolved. The CDR3 runs 13 residues. V gave up 6 bases and J gave up 7 bases, with 12 bases separating them. Germline V CDR1 and CDR2: MNHEY, SVGAGI.

The chain employs TRBV6-5 and TRBJ2-3, with 7 bases fitting TRBD2. The trim removed 0 bases at V and 1 base at J, leaving 4 bases unmatched. The CDR3 contains 16 residues. Germline loops: CDR1 MNHEY, CDR2 SVGAGI. The CDR3 coding sequence is TGTGCCAGCAGTTACTCGGGAGGGCAGGGCACAGATACGCAGTATTTT. This sequence encodes CASSYSGGQGTDTQYF.

This clone was recorded a few times. The chain couples TRBV29-1 to TRBJ1-1; no clear D. V was pared by 4 bases and J by 2 bases, with 11 bases between. Germline-derived CDR1 and CDR2 are SQVTM and ANQGSEA. The CDR3 has 13 residues. The CDR3 coding sequence is TGCAGCGTTGCGGTCTCAGGCAACACTGAAGCTTTCTTT. This sequence encodes CSVAVSGNTEAFF.

This clone turned up a few times. This chain joins TRBV11-2 and TRBJ2-1; 8 bases are shared with TRBD2. V lost 6 bases to trimming and J lost 15 bases; unmatched junction nucleotides: 13. Germline V gene sequence: CDR1 SGHAT, CDR2 FQNNGV. The CDR3 consists of 13 residues. The CDR3 sequence is CASSRGGPPSGFF. The CDR3 DNA reads as TGTGCCAGCAGTCGGGGGGGTCCCCCCAGCGGGTTCTTC.

J is TRBJ1-5 and V is TRBV19; 9 nucleotides line up with TRBD1. The V gene end was trimmed by 7 bases and the J gene end by 1 base; junction bases not matched to a gene: 8. This CDR3 is 16 amino acids long. Germline V gives CDR1 LNHDA, CDR2 SQIVND (reference sequence). The CDR3 DNA reads TGTGCCAGTACCCAACAGGGGGCATGGAGCAATCAGCCCCAGCATTTT. It translates to CASTQQGAWSNQPQHF. The full variable domain, with the rest looked up from reference TRBV19 and TRBJ1-5, is DGGITQSPKYLFRKEGQNVTLSCEQNLNHDAMYWYRQDPGQGLRLIYYSQIVNDFQKGDIAEGYSVSREKKESFPLTVTSAQKNPTAFYLCASTQQGAWSNQPQHFGDGTRLSIL.

The table lists this clone with a few counts. The chain employs TRBV7-2 and TRBJ1-4; D might be TRBD1 (5 bases). The CDR3 spans 13 residues. Trimming left V 6 bases short and J 6 bases short, with 11 bases between. The germline gives CDR1 SGHTA, CDR2 FQGNSA. CDR3: CASREGLDEKLFF. Written as DNA, the CDR3 is TGTGCCAGCAGGGAGGGGCTCGATGAAAAACTGTTTTTT.

Turning to this clone: The DNA is left out, because the CDR3 cannot be placed on it with certainty; the CDR3 is given as TCRdb lists it. The J gene is TRBJ2-2, the V gene TRBV30; whether TRBD1, the table's D call, matches the DNA was not checked. CDR1 GTSNPN and CDR2 SVGIG come from the germline V gene (reference sequence). The CDR3 region is 12 residues in length, termini included. The CDR3 here is CAWGTGTRAAGF.

The CDR3 sequence: CASSPRGKQFF. As DNA, the CDR3 is TGTGCCAGCAGTCCCCGGGGAAAGCAGTTCTTC. The rearrangement joins TRBV7-2 to TRBJ2-1; D might be TRBD2 (5 bases). Per germline, CDR1 SGHTA and CDR2 FQGNSA. CDR3 length: 11 amino acids. Trimming stripped 6 bases from V and 11 bases from J, with 11 bases between.

This chain joins TRBV7-3 and TRBJ2-1, with a tentative D call TRBD2 (5 bases). CDR3 length: 15 amino acids. Germline values: CDR1 SGHTA, CDR2 FQGTGA. V was trimmed by 0 bases and J by 9 bases, leaving 15 bases between them. The CDR3 protein is CASSLTAGMVGEQFF. CDR3 nucleotides: TGTGCCAGCAGCTTAACGGCGGGCATGGTGGGTGAGCAGTTCTTC.

This chain links TRBV5-6 with TRBJ2-7, with 7 bases matching TRBD1. Germline CDR1 SGHDT, CDR2 YYEEEE. The V segment lost 4 bases and the J segment 3 bases; nucleotides outside the gene matches: 7. The CDR3 spans 14 residues. The CDR3 loop reads CASSTRDSDYEQYF. CDR3 nucleotide sequence: TGTGCCAGCAGCACAAGGGACAGCGACTACGAGCAGTACTTC.

A note on this clone: Other nucleotide sequences in the sample specify the same CDR3. The rearrangement links TRBV7-2 to TRBJ2-5; the D is unclear. The CDR3 spans 12 residues. Germline CDR1 SGHTA, CDR2 FQGNSA. The V and J ends lost 5 bases and 5 bases respectively, with 9 bases between them. The chain's CDR3 is CASSPIGETQYF. The CDR3 coding sequence is TGTGCCAGCAGCCCAATCGGGGAGACCCAGTACTTC.

This sequence joins TRBV11-2 and TRBJ2-1; 8 positions agree with TRBD2. Losses at the gene ends were 5 bases for V and 3 bases for J; bases not matched to a gene: 9. Germline CDR1 is SGHAT and CDR2 is FQNNGV. The CDR3 contains 16 residues. CDR3 region: CASSVEGLVGYNEQFF. CDR3 coding DNA: TGTGCCAGCAGCGTGGAGGGACTAGTCGGCTACAATGAGCAGTTCTTC.

The rearrangement links TRBV5-1 to TRBJ2-5, with D maybe TRBD2 (6 bases). Trimming removed 4 bases from V and 1 base from J, with 17 bases in between. Germline assignment: CDR1 SGHRS and CDR2 YFSETQ. This CDR3 comprises 16 residues. The CDR3 region has the DNA TGCGCCAGCAGCGCGACCTTTCTCGGGGGCCAAGAGACCCAGTACTTC. It is translated as CASSATFLGGQETQYF.

V is TRBV30 and J is TRBJ2-4; the match to TRBD1 covers 9 bases. This CDR3 is built from 17 residues. The germline V gene encodes CDR1 GTSNPN and CDR2 SVGIG (reference sequence). The V and J ends lost 3 bases and 0 bases, in that order; junction bases with no gene match: 9. This chain's CDR3 is CAWRTPGTGLAKNIQYF. CDR3 DNA sequence: TGTGCCTGGAGGACCCCCGGGACAGGGCTAGCCAAAAACATTCAGTACTTC.

There are a few counts of this clone. This chain connects TRBV2 to TRBJ2-1; D is unresolved. The CDR3 totals 15 residues. V lost 3 bases and J 3 bases, leaving 12 bases between the germline ends. Per the germline V gene, CDR1 is SNHLY and CDR2 is FYNNEI. The CDR3: CASSDLGANYNEQFF. The CDR3 bases are TGTGCCAGCAGTGATCTAGGCGCCAACTACAATGAGCAGTTCTTC.

In this sample, this clone turned up a few times. The chain links TRBV7-2 to TRBJ2-7, with D unresolved. The CDR3 loop spans 13 amino acids. The germline gives CDR1 SGHTA, CDR2 FQGNSA. Trimming cost V 4 bases and J 0 bases, with 7 bases left between them. DNA for the CDR3: TGTGCCAGCAGCTCCGTAAACTCCTACGAGCAGTACTTC. It encodes CASSSVNSYEQYF.

The chain is built from TRBV30 and TRBJ2-5, with 9 bases aligning to TRBD1. In germline, CDR1 is GTSNPN, CDR2 SVGIG (reference sequence). CDR3 size: 12 residues. The trim removed 5 bases at V and 5 bases at J, leaving 3 bases unmatched. The CDR3 protein is CAWVTGGETQYF. The CDR3 bases are TGTGCCTGGGTGACAGGGGGGGAGACCCAGTACTTC. The full variable domain, with the rest looked up from reference TRBV30 and TRBJ2-5, is SQTIHQWPATLVQPVGSPLSLECTVEGTSNPNLYWYRQAAGRGLQLLFYSVGIGQISSEVPQNLSASRPQDRQFILSSKKLLLSDSGFYLCAWVTGGETQYFGPGTRLLVL.

This chain connects TRBV7-2 to TRBJ2-7; TRBD1 matches at 8 bases. Germline assignment: CDR1 SGHTA and CDR2 FQGNSA. This CDR3 comprises 15 residues. J lost 0 bases, V lost 3 bases, and 4 bases had no gene match. CDR3 coding DNA: TGTGCCAGCAGCTTCGACAGGGGATCCTCCTACGAGCAGTACTTC. It encodes CASSFDRGSSYEQYF.

The chain carries TRBV7-2 and TRBJ2-7, with 7 bases fitting TRBD1. The CDR3 contains 14 residues. CDR1 SGHTA and CDR2 FQGNSA come from the germline V gene. The V gene end was trimmed by 5 bases and the J gene end by 1 base; junction bases not matched to a gene: 5. CDR3 bases: TGTGCCAGCAGCCTGGGACAGACTTCCTACGAGCAGTACTTC. It encodes CASSLGQTSYEQYF. Based on the CDR3 plus reference TRBV7-2 and TRBJ2-7, the full variable domain is GAGVSQSPSNKVTEKGKDVELRCDPISGHTALYWYRQSLGQGLEFLIYFQGNSAPDKSGLPSDRFSAERTGGSVSTLTIQRTQQEDSAVYLCASSLGQTSYEQYFGPGTRLTVT.